This T cell receptor (beta chain) comes out of a study of beta chain features in type 1 diabetes. Study as a whole: Analysis included about 110 million sorted cells drawn from all samples. General study findings and limits: Cells that show high TCR expression could be over-represented by cDNA sequencing. Type 1 diabetes patients had TCRB CDR3s that were shorter (moderately but significantly so) in all four CD4+ subsets.

Sorted populations all exceeded 98% purity. The isolated RNA, all of it, was reverse transcribed, so expressed TCRB transcripts were what got sequenced. Some clones are missing from TCRdb's copy, which holds only in-frame ones; the method was immunoSEQ multiplex PCR. The sample lists some 640,000 clones, around 15% seen once, with approximately 0.042% in the top ten. As regards this clone: The antigen is unknown.

The CDR3 covers 11 residues. Per germline, CDR1 GTSNPN and CDR2 SVGIG (reference sequence). Trimming took off 2 bases at V and 3 bases at J, with 1 base between the two ends. The sequence was collected from a man between 18 and 35 years old with type 1 diabetes. The specimen sequenced was naive CD4+ T cells from blood. The rearrangement joins TRBV30 to TRBJ1-4; D unclear. The CDR3 sequence is CAWSPNEKLFF. DNA of the CDR3: TGTGCCTGGAGTCCTAATGAAAAACTGTTTTTT.